Below, one T cell receptor beta chain is given with its context. The data originate from a study of blood T cell repertoires in COVID-19. Trimming shortened V by 10 bases and J by 4 bases, and 7 bases separated the two germline ends. Germline values: CDR1 SNHLY, CDR2 FYNNEI. The CDR3 runs 10 residues. Participants were aged about 18 to 90 years, lived in under 30 US areas, and enrolled virtually. Under the authors' procedure: Amplifying reference gene primers gave estimates of nucleated cell counts. The assay was immunoSEQ multiplex PCR, and TCRdb's table has in-frame clones only and misses some. V, J and clone size reflect that table, while D and trimming were determined from the DNA. Here the sample spans under 200,000 clones, roughly 90% being singletons.

This receptor was identified in a woman in her forties or fifties who had recovered from COVID-19. This chain joins TRBV2 and TRBJ1-2; D remains ambiguous. Sequences were obtained from PBMCs or T cells enriched from blood (not recorded which). CDR3 nucleotide sequence: TGTGCCACGGGAAGCTATGGCTACACCTTC. Translating gives CATGSYGYTF.